This T cell receptor (beta chain) was sequenced for a study of cytomegalovirus exposure and HLA in healthy donors. Whole-study findings and limits: A later analysis reportedly identified an Asian-associated ancestry cluster as carrying fewer N-insertions than the approximately 640-donor mean.

Healthy bone marrow donors supplied every sample. J gave up 5 bases and V 4 bases, and 7 bases lay outside the gene matches. The CDR3 is 14 residues long. The germline gives CDR1 SGHDN, CDR2 FVKESK. This clone has more than one count but fewer than ten. The target antigen is unknown. Researchers ran the PCR with 60 Vbeta and 13 Jbeta primers. Clones were read by immunoSEQ multiplex PCR, and TCRdb kept only the in-frame ones, dropping some. The sample lists over 150,000 clones; about four fifths were seen once. Sequenced: PBMCs. This sequence originates from a woman aged 45-65 years in good health and CMV-seropositive. The chain couples TRBV14 to TRBJ2-5; 7 nucleotides line up with TRBD2. The CDR3 region has the DNA TGTGCCAGCAGCCCGGTAGGACTAGACGAGACCCAGTACTTC. This translates into CASSPVGLDETQYF.